This T cell receptor (beta chain) emerged from a study of OX40 agonist ivuxolimab in advanced cancers. Turning to the overall study: Ivuxolimab was an agonistic, fully human IgG2 monoclonal antibody directed against OX40 (CD134), a costimulatory receptor. Intravenous ivuxolimab was administered to patients every 2 weeks at six dose levels: 0.01, 0.1, 0.3, 1.5, 3 and 10 mg/kg. Of the 50 to 55 dose-escalation patients, hepatocellular carcinoma was present in 19, melanoma in approximately 15, renal cell carcinoma in 9 and head and neck cancer in 9. In the dose-escalation cohort, more than 75% of patients were male, and the mean age was approximately 60 years, with a range of roughly 23 to 85. Prior anti-PD-1, anti-PD-L1 or anti-CTLA-4 therapy was permitted, and checkpoint inhibitors had been received by about 37% of dose-escalation patients. Three dose-escalation patients achieved partial responses, one with hepatocellular carcinoma and two with cutaneous melanoma. The point of sequencing TCRbeta in the periphery was to test whether ivuxolimab changed TCR sequence diversity and drove clonal T-cell expansion. The paper covers the monotherapy dose-escalation part of the phase I ivuxolimab trial, which included N ≈ 50 patients. Paper-wide results and their limitations: At doses of 0.1 to 3.0 mg/kg, clonal expansion of both CD4+ and CD8+ blood T cells was observed from baseline to week 6. In the 0.1-3.0 mg/kg groups, partial responders had among the lowest normalized peripheral clonal expansion, particularly in CD8+ T cells. Which antigens the clonally expanded peripheral T cells were specific for was not determined. Low levels of normalized T-cell clonal expansion were also seen in some patients who did not respond. After ivuxolimab, CD8+ T cells had more expanded clones than CD4+ T cells on average.

A word on this clone: The antigen it recognizes is unknown. Per-nucleotide qualities are absent, and no much larger clonotype sits a single base away.

Genomic DNA was isolated from the sorted cells so that the TCRbeta CDR3 region could be sequenced. The immunoSEQ Assay was used for sequencing of TCRbeta CDR3 regions. The clones in this table, taken by TCRdb from immuneACCESS, are in-frame only. Not every clone is retained; where verified, under half of the shortfall comes from an unresolved V gene, and the cause of the rest is unknown. The sample table shows about 59,000 clones, and over 70% are seen once. The biggest ten clones account for around 2.1% of the sample. The trial excluded patients who had a history of autoimmune disease or who were on systemic immunosuppression. Peripheral blood for TCR sequencing was drawn from every dose cohort at baseline, at cycle 4 day 1 and at cycle 7 day 1. The samples were drawn from a first-in-human, open-label, multicenter phase I dose-escalation trial of ivuxolimab. The trial enrolled adults with locally advanced or metastatic head and neck squamous cell, hepatocellular, melanoma or renal cell carcinoma. CD4+ and CD8+ T cells were sorted separately from peripheral blood before TCR sequencing.

CDR1 SGHTA and CDR2 FQGNSA were looked up in the germline V gene. V gives up 5 bases and J gives up 0 bases, and the segment between their germline ends measures 11 bases. Including cysteine and phenylalanine, the CDR3 has 14 amino acids. Only the CDR3 region is kept as DNA, spanning 42 bases read in frame from base 1. The chain is assembled from TRBV7-2 and TRBJ2-7, with no confidently assigned D gene. This sequence originates from an adult with an advanced solid tumor such as melanoma, head and neck, liver or kidney cancer. Here the sequenced sample was CD4+ or CD8+ T cells sorted from blood, taken in a trial of the OX40 agonist ivuxolimab. CDR3 reads: CASSESGRSYEQYF. DNA sequence: TGTGCCAGCAGCGAGTCTGGGCGCTCCTACGAGCAGTACTTC.